The sequence of this TCR beta chain was determined in a study of blood T cell repertoires in COVID-19. Overall study context: Nucleic acid was either cDNA or gDNA, and it came from T cells, B-cell-depleted T cells, or PBMCs.

Germline values: CDR1 SGDLS, CDR2 YYNGEE. V shed 4 bases, J shed 6 bases, and the junction held 13 bases outside the gene matches. The CDR3 extends over 15 amino acids. Only in-frame clones appear in the TCRdb table, and some are missing; sequencing was by immunoSEQ multiplex PCR. The table lists 70,000 to 85,000 clones, around 79% of them singletons. The clonotype was recovered from a man older than 75 with acute or convalescent COVID-19. V gene TRBV9 combines with J gene TRBJ2-7; 7 positions agree with TRBD1. Input material: peripheral blood. CDR3 in DNA: TGTGCCAGCAGCACCTCCCCCGGGACAGTTATCGAGCAGTACTTC. Translating it yields CASSTSPGTVIEQYF.